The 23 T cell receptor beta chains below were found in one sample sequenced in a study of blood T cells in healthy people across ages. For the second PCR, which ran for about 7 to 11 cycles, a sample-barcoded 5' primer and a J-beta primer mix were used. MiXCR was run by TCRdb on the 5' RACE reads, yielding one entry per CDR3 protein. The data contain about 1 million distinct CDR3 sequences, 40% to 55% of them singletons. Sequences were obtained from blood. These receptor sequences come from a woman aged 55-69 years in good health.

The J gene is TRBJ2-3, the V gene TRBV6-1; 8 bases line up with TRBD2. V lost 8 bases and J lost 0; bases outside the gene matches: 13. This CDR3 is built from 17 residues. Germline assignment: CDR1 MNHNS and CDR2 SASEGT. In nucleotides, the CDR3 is TGTGCCAGCCCATTCGGGAGGGCACAGGTTAGCACAGATACGCAGTATTTT. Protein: CASPFGRAQVSTDTQYF.

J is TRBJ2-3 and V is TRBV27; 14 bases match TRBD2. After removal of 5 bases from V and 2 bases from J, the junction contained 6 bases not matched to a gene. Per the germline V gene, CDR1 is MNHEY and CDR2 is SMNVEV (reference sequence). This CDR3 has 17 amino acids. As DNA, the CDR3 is TGTGCCAGCAGTGGCGGACTAGCGGGAGGACACACAGATACGCAGTATTTT. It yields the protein CASSGGLAGGHTDTQYF.

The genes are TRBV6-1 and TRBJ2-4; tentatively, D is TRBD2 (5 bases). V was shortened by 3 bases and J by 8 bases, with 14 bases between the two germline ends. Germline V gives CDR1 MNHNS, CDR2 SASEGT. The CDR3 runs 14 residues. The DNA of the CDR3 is TGTGCCAGCAGTGACCAAACCGGGGTTGACATTCAGTACTTC. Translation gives CASSDQTGVDIQYF.

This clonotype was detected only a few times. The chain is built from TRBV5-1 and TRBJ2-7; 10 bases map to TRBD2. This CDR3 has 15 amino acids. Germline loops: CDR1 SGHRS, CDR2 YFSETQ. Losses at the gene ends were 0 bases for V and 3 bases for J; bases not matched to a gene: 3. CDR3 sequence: CASSLGGTSVYEQYF. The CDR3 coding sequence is TGCGCCAGCAGCTTGGGGGGGACTAGCGTCTACGAGCAGTACTTC.

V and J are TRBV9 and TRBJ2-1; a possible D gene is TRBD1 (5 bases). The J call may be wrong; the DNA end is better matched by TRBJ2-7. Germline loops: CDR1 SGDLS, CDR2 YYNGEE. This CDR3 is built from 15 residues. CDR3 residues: CASSVGTRITYEQYF. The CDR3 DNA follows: TGTGCCAGCAGCGTAGGGACACGTATCACCTACGAGCAGTACTTC.

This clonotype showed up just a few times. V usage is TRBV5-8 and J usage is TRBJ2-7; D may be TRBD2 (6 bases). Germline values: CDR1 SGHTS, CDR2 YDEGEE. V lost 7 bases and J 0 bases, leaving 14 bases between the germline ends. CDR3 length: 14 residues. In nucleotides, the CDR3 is TGTGCCAGCGGCGGCGGGATCGGCTCCTACGAGCAGTACTTC. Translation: CASGGGIGSYEQYF.

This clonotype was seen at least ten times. The CDR3 region has the DNA TGTGCCAGCAGTTTCTGGAGCGGGACGGCAGATACGCAGTATTTT. Its protein is CASSFWSGTADTQYF. The V and J genes are TRBV27 and TRBJ2-3; the match to TRBD2 covers 7 bases. The trim removed 3 bases at V and 4 bases at J, leaving 7 bases unmatched. The CDR3 length is 15 residues. Germline values: CDR1 MNHEY, CDR2 SMNVEV (reference sequence).

Here the CDR3 DNA reads TGTGCCAGTAGACTATCCCGGGGACCTGCGCGCACAGATACGCAGTATTTT. Amino acid sequence: CASRLSRGPARTDTQYF. The gene calls are TRBV19 and TRBJ2-3; D is possibly TRBD1 or TRBD2 (5 bases each). The V gene's germline CDR1 is LNHDA and CDR2 SQIVND (reference sequence). Trimming cost V 6 bases and J 1 base, with 20 bases left between them. The CDR3 extends over 17 amino acids.

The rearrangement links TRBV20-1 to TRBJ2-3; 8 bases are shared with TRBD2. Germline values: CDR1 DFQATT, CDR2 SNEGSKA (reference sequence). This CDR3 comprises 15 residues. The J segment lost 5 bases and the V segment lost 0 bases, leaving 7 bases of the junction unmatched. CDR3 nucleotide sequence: TGCAGTGCTAGAGATCCGGCGGGAGGAGGAGATACGCAGTATTTT. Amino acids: CSARDPAGGGDTQYF.

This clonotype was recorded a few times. The CDR3 bases are TGCAGCGGACGACAGAACACCGGGGAGCTGTTTTTT. Translated, it gives CSGRQNTGELFF. The V call is TRBV29-1, the J call TRBJ2-2, with D unresolved. V was pared by 7 bases and J by 1 base, with 7 bases between. The CDR3 totals 12 residues. Germline lookup yields CDR1 SQVTM and CDR2 ANQGSEA.

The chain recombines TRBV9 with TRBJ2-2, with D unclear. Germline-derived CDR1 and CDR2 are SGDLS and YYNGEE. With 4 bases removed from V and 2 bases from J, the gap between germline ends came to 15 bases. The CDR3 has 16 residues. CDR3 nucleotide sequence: TGTGCCAGCAGCTTAGGACCCGGGTATAACACCGGGGAGCTGTTTTTT. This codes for CASSLGPGYNTGELFF. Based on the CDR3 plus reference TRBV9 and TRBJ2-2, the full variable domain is DSGVTQTPKHLITATGQRVTLRCSPRSGDLSVYWYQQSLDQGLQFLIQYYNGEERAKGNILERFSAQQFPDLHSELNLSSLELGDSALYFCASSLGPGYNTGELFFGEGSRLTVL.

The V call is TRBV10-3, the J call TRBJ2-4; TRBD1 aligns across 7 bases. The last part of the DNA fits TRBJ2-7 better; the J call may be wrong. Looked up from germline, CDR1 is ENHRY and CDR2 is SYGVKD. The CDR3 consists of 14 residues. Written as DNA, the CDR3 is TGTGCCATCACACCCGACAGGGCTGGGGGCGAGCAGTACTTC. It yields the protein CAITPDRAGGEQYF.

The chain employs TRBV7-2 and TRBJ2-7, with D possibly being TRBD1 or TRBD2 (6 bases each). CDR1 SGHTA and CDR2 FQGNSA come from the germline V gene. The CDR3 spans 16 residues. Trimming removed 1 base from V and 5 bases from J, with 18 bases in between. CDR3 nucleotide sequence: TGTGCCAGCAGCTTAGGAGGGGGGACGCGAGTACACGAGCAGTACTTC. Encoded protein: CASSLGGGTRVHEQYF.

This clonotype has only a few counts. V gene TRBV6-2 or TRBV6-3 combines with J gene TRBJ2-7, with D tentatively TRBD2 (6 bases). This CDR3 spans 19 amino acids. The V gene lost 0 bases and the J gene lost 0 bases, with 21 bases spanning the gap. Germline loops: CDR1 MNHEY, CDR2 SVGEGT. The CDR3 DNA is TGTGCCAGCAGTTACTCCATATCCGGGAGTTTCGCGTCCTCCTACGAGCAGTACTTC. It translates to CASSYSISGSFASSYEQYF.

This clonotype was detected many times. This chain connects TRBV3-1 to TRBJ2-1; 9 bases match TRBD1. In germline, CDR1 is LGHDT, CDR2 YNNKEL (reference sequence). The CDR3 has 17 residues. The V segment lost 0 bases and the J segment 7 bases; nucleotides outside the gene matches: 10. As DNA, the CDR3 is TGTGCCAGCAGCCAAGAATCTCCGGGACAGGGTCGGAATGAGCAGTTCTTC. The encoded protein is CASSQESPGQGRNEQFF.

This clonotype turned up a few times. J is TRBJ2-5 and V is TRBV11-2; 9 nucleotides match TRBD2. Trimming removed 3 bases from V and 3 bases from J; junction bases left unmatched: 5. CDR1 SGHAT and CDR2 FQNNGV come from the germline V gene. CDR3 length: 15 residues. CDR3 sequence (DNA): TGTGCCAGCAGCTTGATAGTAGCGGGAGAAGAGACCCAGTACTTC. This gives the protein CASSLIVAGEETQYF.

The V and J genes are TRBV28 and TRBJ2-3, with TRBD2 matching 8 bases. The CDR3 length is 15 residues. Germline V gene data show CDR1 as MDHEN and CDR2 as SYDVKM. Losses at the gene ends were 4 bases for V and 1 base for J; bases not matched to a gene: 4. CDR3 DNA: TGTGCCAGCAGTTACCAGGGACTAGGCACAGATACGCAGTATTTT. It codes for CASSYQGLGTDTQYF.

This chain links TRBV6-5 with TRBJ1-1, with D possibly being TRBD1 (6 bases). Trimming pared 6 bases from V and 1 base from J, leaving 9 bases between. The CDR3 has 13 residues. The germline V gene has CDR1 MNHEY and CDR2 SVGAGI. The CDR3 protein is CASSKGENTEAFF. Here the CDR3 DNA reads TGTGCCAGCAGCAAGGGGGAGAACACTGAAGCTTTCTTT.

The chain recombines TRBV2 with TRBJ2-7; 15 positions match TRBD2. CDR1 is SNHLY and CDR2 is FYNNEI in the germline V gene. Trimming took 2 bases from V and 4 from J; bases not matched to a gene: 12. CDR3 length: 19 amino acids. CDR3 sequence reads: CASSESRTSGRALKYEQYF. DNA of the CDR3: TGTGCCAGCAGTGAATCACGGACTAGCGGGAGGGCCCTGAAATACGAGCAGTACTTC.

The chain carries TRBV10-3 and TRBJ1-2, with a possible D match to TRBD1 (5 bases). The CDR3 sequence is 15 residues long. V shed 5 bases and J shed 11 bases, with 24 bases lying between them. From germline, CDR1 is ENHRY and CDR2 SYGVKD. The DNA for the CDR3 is TGTGCCATCAGTCCAGGGCAGGGTGGATTATGGTGGTACACCTTC. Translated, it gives CAISPGQGGLWWYTF.

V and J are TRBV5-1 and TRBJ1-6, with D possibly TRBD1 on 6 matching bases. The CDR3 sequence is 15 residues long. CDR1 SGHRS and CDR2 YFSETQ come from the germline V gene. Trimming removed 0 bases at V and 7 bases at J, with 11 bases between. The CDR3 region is CASSLATGLNSPLHF. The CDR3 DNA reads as TGCGCCAGCAGCTTGGCGACAGGCTTGAATTCACCCCTCCACTTT.

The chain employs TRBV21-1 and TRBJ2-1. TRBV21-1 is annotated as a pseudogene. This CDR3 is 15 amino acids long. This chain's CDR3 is CASSMLWGAHNEQFF. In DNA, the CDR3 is TGTGCCAGCAGCATGCTCTGGGGCGCCCACAATGAGCAGTTCTTC.

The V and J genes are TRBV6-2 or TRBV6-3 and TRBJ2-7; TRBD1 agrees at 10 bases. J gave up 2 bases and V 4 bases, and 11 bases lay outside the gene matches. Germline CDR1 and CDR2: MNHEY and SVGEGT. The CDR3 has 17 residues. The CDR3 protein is CASSFTRDRGQPYEQYF. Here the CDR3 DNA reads TGTGCCAGCAGTTTTACCCGGGACAGGGGACAACCCTACGAGCAGTACTTC.